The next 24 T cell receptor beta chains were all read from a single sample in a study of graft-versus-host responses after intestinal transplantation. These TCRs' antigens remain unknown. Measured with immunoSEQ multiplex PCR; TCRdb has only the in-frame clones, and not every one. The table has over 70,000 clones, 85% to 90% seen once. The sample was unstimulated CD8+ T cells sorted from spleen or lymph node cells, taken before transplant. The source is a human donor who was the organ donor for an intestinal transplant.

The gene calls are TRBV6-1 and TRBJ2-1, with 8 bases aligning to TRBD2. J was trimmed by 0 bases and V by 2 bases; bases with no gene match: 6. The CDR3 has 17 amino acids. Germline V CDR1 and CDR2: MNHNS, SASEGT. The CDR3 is CASSETLRGVSYNEQFF. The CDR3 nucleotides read TGTGCCAGCAGTGAAACGTTGCGGGGGGTCTCCTACAATGAGCAGTTCTTC.

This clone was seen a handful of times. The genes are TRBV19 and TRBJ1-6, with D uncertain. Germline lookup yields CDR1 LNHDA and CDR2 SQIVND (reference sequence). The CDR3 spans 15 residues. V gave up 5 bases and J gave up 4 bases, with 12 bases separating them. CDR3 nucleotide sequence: TGTGCCAGTAGTCGCGACGAGGATTATAATTCACCCCTCCACTTT. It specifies CASSRDEDYNSPLHF.

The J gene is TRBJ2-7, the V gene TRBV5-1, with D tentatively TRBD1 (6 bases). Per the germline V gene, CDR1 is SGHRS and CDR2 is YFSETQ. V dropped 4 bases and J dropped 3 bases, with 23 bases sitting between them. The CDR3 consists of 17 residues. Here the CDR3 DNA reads TGCGCCAGCAGCACGTACGACAGGACCTGGGGTGACTACGAGCAGTACGTC. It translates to CASSTYDRTWGDYEQYV.

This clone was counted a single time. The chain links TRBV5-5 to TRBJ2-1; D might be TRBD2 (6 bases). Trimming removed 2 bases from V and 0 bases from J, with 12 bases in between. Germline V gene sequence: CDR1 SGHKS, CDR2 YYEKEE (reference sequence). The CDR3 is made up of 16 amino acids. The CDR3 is CASSLSGDSSYNEQFF. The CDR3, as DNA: TGTGCCAGCAGCTTATCGGGGGATAGCTCCTACAATGAGCAGTTCTTC.

CDR3 region: CATSTGQEGNQPQHF. As DNA, the CDR3 is TGTGCCACCAGCACCGGGCAGGAGGGCAATCAGCCCCAGCATTTT. This rearrangement joins TRBV15 to TRBJ1-5; the D is unclear. CDR3 length: 15 amino acids. In germline, CDR1 is LNHNV, CDR2 YYDKDF (reference sequence). The germline V and J ends were trimmed by 4 bases and 2 bases, with 12 bases remaining between them.

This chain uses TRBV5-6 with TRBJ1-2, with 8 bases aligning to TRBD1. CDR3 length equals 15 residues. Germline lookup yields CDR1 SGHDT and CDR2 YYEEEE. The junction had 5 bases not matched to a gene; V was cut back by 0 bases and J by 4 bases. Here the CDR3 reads CASSLGDRIIYGYTF. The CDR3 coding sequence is TGTGCCAGCAGCTTGGGGGACAGGATAATCTATGGCTACACCTTC.

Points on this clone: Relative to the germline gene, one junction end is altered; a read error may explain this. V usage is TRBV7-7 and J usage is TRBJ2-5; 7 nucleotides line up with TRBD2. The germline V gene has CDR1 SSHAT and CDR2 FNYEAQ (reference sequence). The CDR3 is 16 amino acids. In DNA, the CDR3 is TGTGCTAGCAGCTCCCGACACGGGGGGATCCAAGAGACCCAGTACTTC. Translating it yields CASSSRHGGIQETQYF.

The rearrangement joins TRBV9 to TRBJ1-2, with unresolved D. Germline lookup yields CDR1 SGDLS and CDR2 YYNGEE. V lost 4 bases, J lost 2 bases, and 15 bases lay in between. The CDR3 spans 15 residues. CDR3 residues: CASSFSGERNYGYTF. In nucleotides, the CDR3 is TGTGCCAGCAGCTTCTCCGGTGAGCGGAACTATGGCTACACCTTC.

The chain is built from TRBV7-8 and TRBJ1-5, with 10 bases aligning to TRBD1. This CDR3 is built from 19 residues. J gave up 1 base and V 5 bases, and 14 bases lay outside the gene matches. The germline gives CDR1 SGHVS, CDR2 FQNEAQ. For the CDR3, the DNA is TGTGCCAGCAGCGGCGGGACAGGGGAGGGTTATCAGAGCAATCAGCCCCAGCATTTT. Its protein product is CASSGGTGEGYQSNQPQHF.

CDR3 DNA sequence: TGCGCCAGCAGTCCAGGGGGAGAAAACAATGAGCAGTTCTTC. Encoded protein: CASSPGGENNEQFF. The V and J genes are TRBV10-2 and TRBJ2-1; TRBD1 matches 7 bases. The junction had 6 bases not matched to a gene; V was cut back by 5 bases and J by 5 bases. The germline CDR1 and CDR2 sequences are WSHSY and SAAADI. The CDR3 runs to 14 residues.

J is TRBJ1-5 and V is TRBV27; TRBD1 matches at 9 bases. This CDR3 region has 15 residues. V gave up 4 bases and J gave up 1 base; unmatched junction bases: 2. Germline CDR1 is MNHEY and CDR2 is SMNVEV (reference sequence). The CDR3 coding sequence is TGTGCCAGCAGTTGGGACAGGGAGAGCAATCAGCCCCAGCATTTT. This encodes CASSWDRESNQPQHF.

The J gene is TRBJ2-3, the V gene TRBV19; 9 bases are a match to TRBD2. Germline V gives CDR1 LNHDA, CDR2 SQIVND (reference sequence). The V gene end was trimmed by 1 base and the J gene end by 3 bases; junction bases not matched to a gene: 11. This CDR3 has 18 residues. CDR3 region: CASSIGPSGGTPTDTQYF. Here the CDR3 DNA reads TGTGCCAGTAGTATAGGACCCAGCGGGGGGACCCCGACAGATACGCAGTATTTT.

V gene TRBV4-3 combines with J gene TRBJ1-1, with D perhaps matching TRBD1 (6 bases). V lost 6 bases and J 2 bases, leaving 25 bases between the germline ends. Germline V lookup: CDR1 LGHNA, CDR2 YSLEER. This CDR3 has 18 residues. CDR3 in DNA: TGCGCCAGCAGGCACGCGGTCACTGAGAGGGGACATAACACTGAAGCTTTCTTT. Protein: CASRHAVTERGHNTEAFF.

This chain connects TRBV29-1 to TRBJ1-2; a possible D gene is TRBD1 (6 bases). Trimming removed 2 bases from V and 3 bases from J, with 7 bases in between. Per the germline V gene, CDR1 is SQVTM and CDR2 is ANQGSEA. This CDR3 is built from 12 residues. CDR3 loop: CSVERQDYGYTF. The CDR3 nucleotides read TGCAGCGTTGAAAGACAGGACTATGGCTACACCTTC.

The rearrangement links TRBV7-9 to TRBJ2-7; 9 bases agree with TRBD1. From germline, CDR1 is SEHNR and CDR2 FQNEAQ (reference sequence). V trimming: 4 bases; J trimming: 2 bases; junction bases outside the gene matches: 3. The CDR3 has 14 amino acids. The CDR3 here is CASSSGQGPYEQYV. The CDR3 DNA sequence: TGTGCCAGCAGCTCGGGACAGGGCCCCTACGAGCAGTACGTC.

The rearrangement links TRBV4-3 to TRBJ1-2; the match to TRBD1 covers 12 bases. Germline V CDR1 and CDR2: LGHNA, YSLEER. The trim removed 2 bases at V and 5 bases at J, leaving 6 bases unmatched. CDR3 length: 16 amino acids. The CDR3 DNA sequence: TGCGCCAGCAGCCAAAATTGGGGACAGGGGGCTTATGGCTACACCTTC. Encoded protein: CASSQNWGQGAYGYTF.

CDR3: CASSPLPAGLYNEQFF. The CDR3 coding sequence is TGTGCCAGCAGTCCCCTACCGGCTGGACTGTACAATGAGCAGTTCTTC. This chain links TRBV28 with TRBJ2-1; perhaps TRBD2 as D (5 bases). The CDR3 extends over 16 amino acids. The V end lost 5 bases, the J end lost 4 bases, and 18 bases lay between the germline ends. Germline V CDR1 and CDR2: MDHEN, SYDVKM.

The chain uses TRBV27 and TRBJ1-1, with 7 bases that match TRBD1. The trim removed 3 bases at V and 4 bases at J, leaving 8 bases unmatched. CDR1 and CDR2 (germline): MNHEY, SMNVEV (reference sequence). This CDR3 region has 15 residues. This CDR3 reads CASSFDRGLGTEAFF. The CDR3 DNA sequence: TGTGCCAGCAGTTTTGATAGGGGGCTCGGCACTGAAGCTTTCTTT.

This CDR3 reads CASSWAGRNQPQHF. CDR3 nucleotide sequence: TGTGCCAGCAGTTGGGCTGGGAGAAATCAGCCCCAGCATTTT. The chain carries TRBV28 and TRBJ1-5; D unresolved. The V gene lost 4 bases and the J gene lost 4 bases, with 11 bases spanning the gap. CDR1 MDHEN and CDR2 SYDVKM come from the germline V gene. This CDR3 is 14 amino acids long.

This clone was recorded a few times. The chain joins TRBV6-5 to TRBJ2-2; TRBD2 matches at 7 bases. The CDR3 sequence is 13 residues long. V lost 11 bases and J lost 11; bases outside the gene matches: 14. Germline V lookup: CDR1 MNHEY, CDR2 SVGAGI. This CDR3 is CASPGGGCTELFF. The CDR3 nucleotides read TGTGCCTCCCCGGGCGGGGGTTGCACCGAGCTGTTTTTT.

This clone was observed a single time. The CDR3 sequence: CASSSGTGLYSNQPQHF. CDR3 DNA sequence: TGTGCCAGCAGCTCCGGGACAGGACTATATAGCAATCAGCCCCAGCATTTT. The chain uses TRBV7-9 and TRBJ1-5; 8 bases fit TRBD1. With V trimmed by 4 bases and J by 0 bases, 8 bases remained unmatched. CDR3 size: 17 residues. Germline assignment: CDR1 SEHNR and CDR2 FQNEAQ (reference sequence).

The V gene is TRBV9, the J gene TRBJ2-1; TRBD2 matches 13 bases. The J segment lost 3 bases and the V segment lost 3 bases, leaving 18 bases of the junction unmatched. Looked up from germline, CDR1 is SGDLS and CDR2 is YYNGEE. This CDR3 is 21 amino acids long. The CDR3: CASSEPVDGGTSGANYNEQFF. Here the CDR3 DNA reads TGTGCCAGCAGCGAGCCGGTAGACGGAGGGACTAGCGGGGCGAACTACAATGAGCAGTTCTTC. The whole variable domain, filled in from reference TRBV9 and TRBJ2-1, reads DSGVTQTPKHLITATGQRVTLRCSPRSGDLSVYWYQQSLDQGLQFLIQYYNGEERAKGNILERFSAQQFPDLHSELNLSSLELGDSALYFCASSEPVDGGTSGANYNEQFFGPGTRLTVL.

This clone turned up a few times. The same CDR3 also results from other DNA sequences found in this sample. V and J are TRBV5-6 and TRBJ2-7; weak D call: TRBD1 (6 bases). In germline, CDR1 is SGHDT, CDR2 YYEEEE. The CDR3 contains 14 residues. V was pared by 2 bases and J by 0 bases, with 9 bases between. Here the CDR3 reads CASSLGQSSYEQYV. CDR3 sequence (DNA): TGTGCCAGCAGCTTAGGACAGAGCTCCTACGAGCAGTACGTC.

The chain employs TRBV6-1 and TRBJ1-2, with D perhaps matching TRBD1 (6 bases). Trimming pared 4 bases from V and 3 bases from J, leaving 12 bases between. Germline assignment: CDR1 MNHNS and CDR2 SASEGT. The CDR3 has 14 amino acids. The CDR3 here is CASSGAGVYYGYTF. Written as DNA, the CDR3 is TGTGCCAGCAGTGGGGCAGGGGTATACTATGGCTACACCTTC.